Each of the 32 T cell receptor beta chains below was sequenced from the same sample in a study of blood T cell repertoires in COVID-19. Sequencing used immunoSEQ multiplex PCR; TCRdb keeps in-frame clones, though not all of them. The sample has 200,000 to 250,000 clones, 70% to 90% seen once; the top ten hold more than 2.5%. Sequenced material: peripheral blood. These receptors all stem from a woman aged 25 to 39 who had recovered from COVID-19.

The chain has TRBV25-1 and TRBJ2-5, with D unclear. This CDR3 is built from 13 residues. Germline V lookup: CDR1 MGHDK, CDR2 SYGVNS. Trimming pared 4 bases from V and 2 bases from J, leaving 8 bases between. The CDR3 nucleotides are TGTGCCAGCAGTGTCAGGATTCAAGAGACCCAGTACTTC. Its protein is CASSVRIQETQYF. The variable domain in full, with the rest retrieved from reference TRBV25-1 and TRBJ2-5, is EADIYQTPRYLVIGTGKKITLECSQTMGHDKMYWYQQDPGMELHLIHYSYGVNSTEKGDLSSESTVSRIRTEHFPLTLESARPSHTSQYLCASSVRIQETQYFGPGTRLLVL.

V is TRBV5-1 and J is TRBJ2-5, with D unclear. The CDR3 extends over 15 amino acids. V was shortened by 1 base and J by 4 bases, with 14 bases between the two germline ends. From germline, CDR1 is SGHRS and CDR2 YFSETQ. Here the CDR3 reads CASSLTATTRETQYF. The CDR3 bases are TGCGCCAGCAGCTTGACAGCAACAACTCGAGAGACCCAGTACTTC.

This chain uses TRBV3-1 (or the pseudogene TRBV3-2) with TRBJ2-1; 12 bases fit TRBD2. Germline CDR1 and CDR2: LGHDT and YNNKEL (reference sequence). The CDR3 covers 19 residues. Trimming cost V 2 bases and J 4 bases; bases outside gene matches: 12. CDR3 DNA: TGTGCCAGCAGCCAATTTATGGTGACTAGCGGGGGCCTATACAATGAGCAGTTCTTC. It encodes CASSQFMVTSGGLYNEQFF.

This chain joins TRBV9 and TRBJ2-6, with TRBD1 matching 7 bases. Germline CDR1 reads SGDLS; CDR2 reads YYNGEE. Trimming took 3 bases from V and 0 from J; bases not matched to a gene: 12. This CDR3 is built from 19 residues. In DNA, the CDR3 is TGTGCCAGCAGCGGGGATGGTAGGGGGCGCAGCTCTGGGGCCAACGTCCTGACTTTC. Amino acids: CASSGDGRGRSSGANVLTF. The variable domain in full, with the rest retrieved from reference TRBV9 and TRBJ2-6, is DSGVTQTPKHLITATGQRVTLRCSPRSGDLSVYWYQQSLDQGLQFLIQYYNGEERAKGNILERFSAQQFPDLHSELNLSSLELGDSALYFCASSGDGRGRSSGANVLTFGAGSRLTVL.

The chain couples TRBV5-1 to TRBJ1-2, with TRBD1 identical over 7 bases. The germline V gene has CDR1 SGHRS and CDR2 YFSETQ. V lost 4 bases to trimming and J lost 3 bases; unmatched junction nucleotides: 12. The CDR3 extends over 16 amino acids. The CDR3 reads CASSKLEGARDYGYTF. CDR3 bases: TGCGCCAGCAGCAAGCTCGAGGGGGCGCGGGACTATGGCTACACCTTC. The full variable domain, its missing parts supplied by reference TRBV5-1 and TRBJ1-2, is KAGVTQTPRYLIKTRGQQVTLSCSPISGHRSVSWYQQTPGQGLQFLFEYFSETQRNKGNFPGRFSGRQFSNSRSEMNVSTLELGDSALYLCASSKLEGARDYGYTFGSGTRLTVV.

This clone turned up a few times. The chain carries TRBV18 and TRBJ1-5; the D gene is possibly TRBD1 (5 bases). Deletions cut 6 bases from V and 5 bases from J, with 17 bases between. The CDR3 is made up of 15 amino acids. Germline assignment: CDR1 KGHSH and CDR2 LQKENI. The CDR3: CASSPRAGWYQPQHF. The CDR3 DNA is TGTGCCAGCTCCCCTCGGGCAGGGTGGTATCAGCCCCAGCATTTT.

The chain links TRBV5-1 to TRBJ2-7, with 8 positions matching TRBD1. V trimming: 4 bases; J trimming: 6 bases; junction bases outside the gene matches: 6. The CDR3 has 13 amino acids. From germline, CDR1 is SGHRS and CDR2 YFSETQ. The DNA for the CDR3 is TGCGCCAGCAGCGAAACAGGGACAGGCGAGCAGTACTTC. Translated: CASSETGTGEQYF.

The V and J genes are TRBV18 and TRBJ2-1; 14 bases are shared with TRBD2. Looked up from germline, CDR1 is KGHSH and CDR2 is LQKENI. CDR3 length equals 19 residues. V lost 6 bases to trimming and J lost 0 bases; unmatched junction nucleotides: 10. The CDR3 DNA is TGTGCCAGCTCGGGCTTGGGACTAGCGGGGGCCTACTCCTACAATGAGCAGTTCTTC. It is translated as CASSGLGLAGAYSYNEQFF.

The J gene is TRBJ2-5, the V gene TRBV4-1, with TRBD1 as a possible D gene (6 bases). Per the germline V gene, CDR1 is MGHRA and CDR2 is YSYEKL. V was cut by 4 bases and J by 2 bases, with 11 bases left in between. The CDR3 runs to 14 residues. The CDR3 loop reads CASSRAQGQETQYF. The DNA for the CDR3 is TGCGCCAGCAGCCGCGCGCAGGGGCAAGAGACCCAGTACTTC.

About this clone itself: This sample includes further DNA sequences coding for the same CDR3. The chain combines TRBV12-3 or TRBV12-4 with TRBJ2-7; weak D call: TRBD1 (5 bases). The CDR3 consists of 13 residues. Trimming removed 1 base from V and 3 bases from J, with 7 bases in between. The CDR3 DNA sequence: TGTGCCAGCAGTTTAGGGCAGGGCTACGAGCAGTACTTC. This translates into CASSLGQGYEQYF.

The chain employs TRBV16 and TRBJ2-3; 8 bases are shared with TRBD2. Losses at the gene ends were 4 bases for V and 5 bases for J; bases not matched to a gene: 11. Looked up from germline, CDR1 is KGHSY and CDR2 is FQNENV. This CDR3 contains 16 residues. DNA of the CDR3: TGTGCCAGCAGCCCCCTCAGGCGGGGGGAGATAGATACGCAGTATTTT. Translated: CASSPLRRGEIDTQYF.

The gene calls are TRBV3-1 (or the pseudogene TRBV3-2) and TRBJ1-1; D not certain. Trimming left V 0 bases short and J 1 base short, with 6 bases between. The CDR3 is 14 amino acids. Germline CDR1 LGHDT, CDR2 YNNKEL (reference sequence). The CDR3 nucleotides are TGTGCCAGCAGCCAAGACGGAGGGAACACTGAAGCTTTCTTT. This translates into CASSQDGGNTEAFF.

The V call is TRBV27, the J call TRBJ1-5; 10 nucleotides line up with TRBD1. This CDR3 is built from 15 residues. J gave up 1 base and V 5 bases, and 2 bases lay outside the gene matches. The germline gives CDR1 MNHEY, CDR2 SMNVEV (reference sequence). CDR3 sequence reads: CASSGQGGSNQPQHF. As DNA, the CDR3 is TGTGCCAGCAGTGGACAGGGGGGAAGCAATCAGCCCCAGCATTTT.

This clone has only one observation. The CDR3 region is CASSTTLAGEETQYF. The CDR3 DNA is TGTGCCAGCAGCACCACACTAGCGGGGGAGGAGACCCAGTACTTC. This chain links TRBV7-9 with TRBJ2-5; 11 nucleotides agree with TRBD2. CDR1 and CDR2 from the germline V gene are SEHNR and FQNEAQ (reference sequence). V lost 5 bases and J lost 5; bases outside the gene matches: 7. This CDR3 has 15 amino acids.

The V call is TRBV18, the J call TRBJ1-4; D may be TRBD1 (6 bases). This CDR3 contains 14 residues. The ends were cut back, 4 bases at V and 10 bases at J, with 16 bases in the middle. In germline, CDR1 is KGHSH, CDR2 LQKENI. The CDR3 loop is CASSRDTAMVKLFF. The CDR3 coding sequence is TGTGCCAGCTCACGGGACACGGCCATGGTAAAACTGTTTTTT.

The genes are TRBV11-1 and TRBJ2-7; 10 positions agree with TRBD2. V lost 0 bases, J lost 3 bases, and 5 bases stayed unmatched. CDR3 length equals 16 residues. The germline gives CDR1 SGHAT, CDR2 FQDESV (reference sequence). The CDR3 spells CASSLALAGENYEQYF. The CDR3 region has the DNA TGTGCCAGCAGCTTAGCCCTAGCGGGGGAAAACTACGAGCAGTACTTC.

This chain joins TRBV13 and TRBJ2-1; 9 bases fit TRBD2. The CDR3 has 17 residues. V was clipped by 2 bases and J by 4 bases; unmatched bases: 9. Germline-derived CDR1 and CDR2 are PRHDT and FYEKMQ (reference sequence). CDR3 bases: TGTGCCAGCAGCTTATTCGGCGGGGGGGTGAGTTACAATGAGCAGTTCTTC. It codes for CASSLFGGGVSYNEQFF.

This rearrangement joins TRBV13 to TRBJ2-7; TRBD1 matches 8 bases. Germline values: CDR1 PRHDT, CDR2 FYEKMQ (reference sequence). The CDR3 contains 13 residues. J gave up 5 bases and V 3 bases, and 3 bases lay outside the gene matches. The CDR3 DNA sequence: TGTGCCAGCAGCTTCAGGGGGCTAGACGAGCAGTACTTC. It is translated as CASSFRGLDEQYF.

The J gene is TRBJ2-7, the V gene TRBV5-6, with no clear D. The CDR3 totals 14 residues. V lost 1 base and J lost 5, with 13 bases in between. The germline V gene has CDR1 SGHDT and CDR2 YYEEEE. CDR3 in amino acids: CASSLYLDRDEQYF. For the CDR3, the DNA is TGTGCCAGCAGCTTGTACTTGGATCGGGACGAGCAGTACTTC.

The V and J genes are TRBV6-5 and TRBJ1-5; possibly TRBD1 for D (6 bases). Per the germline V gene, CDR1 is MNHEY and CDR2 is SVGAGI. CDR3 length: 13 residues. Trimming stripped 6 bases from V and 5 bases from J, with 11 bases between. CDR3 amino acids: CASSQQGDQPQHF. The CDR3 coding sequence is TGTGCCAGCAGCCAACAGGGAGATCAGCCCCAGCATTTT.

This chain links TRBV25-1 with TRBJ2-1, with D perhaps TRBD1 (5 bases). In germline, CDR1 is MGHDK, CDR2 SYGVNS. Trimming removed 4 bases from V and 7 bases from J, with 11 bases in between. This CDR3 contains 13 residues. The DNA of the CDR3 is TGTGCCAGCAGTGTAGGGGCCCGGAATGAGCAGTTCTTC. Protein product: CASSVGARNEQFF.

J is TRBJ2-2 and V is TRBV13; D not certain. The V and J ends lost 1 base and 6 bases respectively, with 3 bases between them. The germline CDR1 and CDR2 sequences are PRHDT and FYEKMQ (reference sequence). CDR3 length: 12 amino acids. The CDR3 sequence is CASSLASGELFF. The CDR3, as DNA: TGTGCCAGCAGCTTAGCCTCCGGGGAGCTGTTTTTT.

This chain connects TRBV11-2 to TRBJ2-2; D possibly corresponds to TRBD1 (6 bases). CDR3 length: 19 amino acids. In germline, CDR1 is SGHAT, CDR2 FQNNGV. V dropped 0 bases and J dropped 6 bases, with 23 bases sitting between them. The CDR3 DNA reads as TGTGCCAGCAGCTTAGATAGCTTGCGACCGGATGAGGGGGCCGGGGAGCTGTTTTTT. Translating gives CASSLDSLRPDEGAGELFF. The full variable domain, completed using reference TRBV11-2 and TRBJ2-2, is EAGVAQSPRYKIIEKRQSVAFWCNPISGHATLYWYQQILGQGPKLLIQFQNNGVVDDSQLPKDRFSAERLKGVDSTLKIQPAKLEDSAVYLCASSLDSLRPDEGAGELFFGEGSRLTVL.

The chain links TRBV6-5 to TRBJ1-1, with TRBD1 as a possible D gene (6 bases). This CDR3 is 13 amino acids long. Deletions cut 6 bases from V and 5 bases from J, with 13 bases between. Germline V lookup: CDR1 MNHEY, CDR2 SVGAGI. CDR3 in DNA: TGTGCCAGCAGACCGACAGGTTGGACTGAAGCTTTCTTT. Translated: CASRPTGWTEAFF.

CDR3 DNA sequence: TGTGCCAGCAGGCTCGACAGGGAAGAGACCCAGTACTTC. Translation: CASRLDREETQYF. This chain uses TRBV2 with TRBJ2-5; 7 bases are a match to TRBD1. CDR1 is SNHLY and CDR2 is FYNNEI in the germline V gene. CDR3 length: 13 residues. V lost 6 bases, J lost 3 bases, and 4 bases stayed unmatched.

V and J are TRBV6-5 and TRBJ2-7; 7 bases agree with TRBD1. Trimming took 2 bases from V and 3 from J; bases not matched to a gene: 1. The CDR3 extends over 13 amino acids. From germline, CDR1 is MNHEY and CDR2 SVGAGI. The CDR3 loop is CASSYDRDYEQYF. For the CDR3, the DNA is TGTGCCAGCAGTTACGACAGGGACTACGAGCAGTACTTC.

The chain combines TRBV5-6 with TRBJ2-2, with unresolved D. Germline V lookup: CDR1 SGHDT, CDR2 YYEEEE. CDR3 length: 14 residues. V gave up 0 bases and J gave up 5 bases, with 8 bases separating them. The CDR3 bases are TGTGCCAGCAGCTTGGATCGGCGGACCGGGGAGCTGTTTTTT. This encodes CASSLDRRTGELFF.

CDR3 in DNA: TGCGCCAGCAGCTTACAGGGGGTGGGCACAGATACGCAGTATTTT. Its translation: CASSLQGVGTDTQYF. This chain connects TRBV5-1 to TRBJ2-3; TRBD1 matches 8 bases. Germline lookup yields CDR1 SGHRS and CDR2 YFSETQ. This CDR3 comprises 15 residues. The trim removed 2 bases at V and 1 base at J, leaving 3 bases unmatched. Full variable domain (rest looked up from reference TRBV5-1 and TRBJ2-3): KAGVTQTPRYLIKTRGQQVTLSCSPISGHRSVSWYQQTPGQGLQFLFEYFSETQRNKGNFPGRFSGRQFSNSRSEMNVSTLELGDSALYLCASSLQGVGTDTQYFGPGTRLTVL.

The CDR3 bases are TGTGCCAGCAGCTTCCGAACTGGGGGCCACGAGCAGTACTTC. Encoded protein: CASSFRTGGHEQYF. The gene calls are TRBV7-2 and TRBJ2-7; tentatively, D is TRBD1 (6 bases). The CDR3 is made up of 14 amino acids. Germline V gives CDR1 SGHTA, CDR2 FQGNSA. V was shortened by 3 bases and J by 5 bases, with 14 bases between the two germline ends.

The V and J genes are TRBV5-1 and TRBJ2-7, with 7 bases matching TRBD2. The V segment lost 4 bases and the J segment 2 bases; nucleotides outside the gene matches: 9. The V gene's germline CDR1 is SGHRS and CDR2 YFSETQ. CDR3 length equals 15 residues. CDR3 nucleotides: TGCGCCAGCAGCAGGGAGGGGCGGGGTGCCTACGAGCAGTACTTC. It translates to CASSREGRGAYEQYF.

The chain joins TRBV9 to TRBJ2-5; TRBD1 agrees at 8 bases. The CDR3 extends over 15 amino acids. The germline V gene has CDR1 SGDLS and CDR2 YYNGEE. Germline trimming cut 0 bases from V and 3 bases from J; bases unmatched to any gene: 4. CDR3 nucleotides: TGTGCCAGCAGCGTAGGGGCAGGGGGCGAAGAGACCCAGTACTTC. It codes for CASSVGAGGEETQYF.

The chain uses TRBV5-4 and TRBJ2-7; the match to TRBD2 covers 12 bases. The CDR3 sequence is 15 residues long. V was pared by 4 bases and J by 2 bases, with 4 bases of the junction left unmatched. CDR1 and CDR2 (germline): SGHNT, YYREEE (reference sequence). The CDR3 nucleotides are TGTGCCAGCAGCCAGGCTAGCGGGGGGGCCTACGAGCAGTACTTC. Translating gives CASSQASGGAYEQYF.